This T cell receptor (beta chain) was captured by sequencing in a study of CD8+ T cells in alopecia areata. Investigators isolated RNA and reverse transcribed it into cDNA to act as the sequencing template. Clones were sequenced by immunoSEQ multiplex PCR, and TCRdb holds only the in-frame ones, with some missing. The sample lists roughly 120,000 clones; 55% to 80% were seen once. General study points: Lesional scalp displayed greater clonality than normal scalp, most notably in alopecia totalis/universalis. Resident alphabeta T-cell populations of normal skin are likewise subject to sequencing in scalp samples.

The count of this clone is one. The antigen is undetermined. It is unclear where the CDR3 begins or ends on the DNA, so no DNA is shown, and the CDR3 is as TCRdb lists it. The CDR3 is 13 residues long, counting both termini. The germline gives CDR1 MNHEY, CDR2 SMNVEV (reference sequence). V usage is TRBV27 and J usage is TRBJ2-7; TRBD1, the table's D call, was not compared with the DNA. Sequencing was done on a sample of CD4+ T cells sorted from blood. The sequence was obtained from a human donor in good health. CDR3 residues: CASSLVGTGSPYF.